These 29 T cell receptor beta chains were sequenced from one sample in a study of cytomegalovirus exposure and HLA in healthy donors (dated by TCRdb to 2017 to 2019). Library preparation was by the immunoSEQ multiplex PCR assay. For the multiplex PCR, a mixture combining 60 forward primers for TCR Vbeta segments and 13 reverse primers for TCR Jbeta segments was used. This is the immuneACCESS table as TCRdb keeps it, with only in-frame sequences that have V and J called. A part of the clones is gone; compared with another copy, unresolved V genes explain less than half, and the rest is unexplained. In all, the sample holds just under 95,000 clones, and over 65% of those were seen once. The ten largest make up around a tenth of the sample. Sequenced input: PBMCs. These receptor sequences come from a human donor in good health.

This chain links TRBV29-1 with TRBJ1-1; unclear D gene. CDR3 size: 12 residues. Deletions cut 4 bases from V and 1 base from J, with 7 bases between. The V gene's germline CDR1 is SQVTM and CDR2 ANQGSEA. CDR3: CSVAPGNTEAFF. The CDR3 nucleotides read TGCAGCGTTGCCCCAGGGAACACTGAAGCTTTCTTT. The variable domain in full, with the rest retrieved from reference TRBV29-1 and TRBJ1-1, is SAVISQKPSRDICQRGTSLTIQCQVDSQVTMMFWYRQQPGQSLTLIATANQGSEATYESGFVIDKFPISRPNLTFSTLTVSNMSPEDSSIYLCSVAPGNTEAFFGQGTRLTVV.

This chain uses TRBV14 with TRBJ2-6; D not certain. Trimming cost V 0 bases and J 0 bases, with 12 bases left between them. This CDR3 spans 18 amino acids. Germline lookup yields CDR1 SGHDN and CDR2 FVKESK. CDR3 protein: CASSQEGVSGSGANVLTF. CDR3 DNA sequence: TGTGCCAGCAGCCAAGAAGGAGTGAGTGGCTCTGGGGCCAACGTCCTGACTTTC. The full variable domain, in which reference TRBV14 and TRBJ2-6 provide the parts outside the CDR3, is EAGVTQFPSHSVIEKGQTVTLRCDPISGHDNLYWYRRVMGKEIKFLLHFVKESKQDESGMPNNRFLAERTGGTYSTLKVQPAELEDSGVYFCASSQEGVSGSGANVLTFGAGSRLTVL.

The rearrangement uses TRBV19 and TRBJ1-1; unclear D gene. The CDR3 consists of 14 residues. Trimming pared 3 bases from V and 1 base from J, leaving 9 bases between. Germline CDR1 reads LNHDA; CDR2 reads SQIVND (reference sequence). CDR3 in DNA: TGTGCCAGTAGTATCCTAGGCGAGAACACTGAAGCTTTCTTT. Its translation: CASSILGENTEAFF.

The chain has TRBV13 and TRBJ2-7; possibly TRBD2 for D (5 bases). The germline V and J ends were trimmed by 0 bases and 4 bases, with 13 bases remaining between them. Germline assignment: CDR1 PRHDT and CDR2 FYEKMQ (reference sequence). CDR3 length equals 15 residues. The DNA for the CDR3 is TGTGCCAGCAGCTTAGGGGCAGCCACTAGATACGAGCAGTACTTC. It translates to CASSLGAATRYEQYF.

J is TRBJ2-3 and V is TRBV11-3; TRBD1 might be the D (6 bases). The CDR3 totals 17 residues. Trimming removed 0 bases at V and 1 base at J, with 14 bases between. Per the germline V gene, CDR1 is SGHNT and CDR2 is YENEEA. CDR3 DNA sequence: TGTGCCAGCAGCTTAGATTTCAGGGGCGCGGGCACAGATACGCAGTATTTT. This translates into CASSLDFRGAGTDTQYF. Together with reference TRBV11-3 and TRBJ2-3, the CDR3 gives the full variable domain: EAGVVQSPRYKIIEKKQPVAFWCNPISGHNTLYWYLQNLGQGPELLIRYENEEAVDDSQLPKDRFSAERLKGVDSTLKIQPAELGDSAVYLCASSLDFRGAGTDTQYFGPGTRLTVL.

J is TRBJ2-1 and V is TRBV7-9; TRBD1 aligns across 9 bases. This CDR3 spans 17 amino acids. Germline CDR1 is SEHNR and CDR2 is FQNEAQ (reference sequence). V lost 1 base, J lost 9 bases, and 13 bases stayed unmatched. CDR3 DNA: TGTGCCAGCAGCTTAGATCCCGGGACAGGGAGGTACCCTGAGCAGTTCTTC. Translating it yields CASSLDPGTGRYPEQFF.

J is TRBJ2-7 and V is TRBV18; 8 bases are shared with TRBD2. Germline V CDR1 and CDR2: KGHSH, LQKENI. CDR3 size: 13 residues. Trimming cost V 6 bases and J 4 bases; bases outside gene matches: 5. In DNA, the CDR3 is TGTGCCAGCTCCCTGCCGGGGGGGTACGAGCAGTACTTC. It encodes CASSLPGGYEQYF. The full variable domain, with the rest looked up from reference TRBV18 and TRBJ2-7, is NAGVMQNPRHLVRRRGQEARLRCSPMKGHSHVYWYRQLPEEGLKFMVYLQKENIIDESGMPKERFSAEFPKEGPSILRIQQVVRGDSAAYFCASSLPGGYEQYFGPGTRLTVT.

This clone was seen a few times. This chain joins TRBV30 and TRBJ1-5; no firm D call. The V and J ends lost 0 bases and 0 bases respectively, with 12 bases between them. Germline-derived CDR1 and CDR2 are GTSNPN and SVGIG (reference sequence). CDR3 length equals 16 residues. The CDR3 DNA reads TGTGCCTGGAGTGTCGGTAGAGCCCTTAGCAATCAGCCCCAGCATTTT. It is translated as CAWSVGRALSNQPQHF.

The table lists this clone with a few counts. The chain carries TRBV2 and TRBJ1-2; possible D gene TRBD1, 5 bases. The CDR3 consists of 15 residues. With 8 bases removed from V and 7 bases from J, the gap between germline ends came to 23 bases. Per germline, CDR1 SNHLY and CDR2 FYNNEI. CDR3 coding DNA: TGTGCCAGCCGCTCCTTACGGGGGGTTAAGGGTGGCTACACCTTC. This sequence encodes CASRSLRGVKGGYTF.

This clone was seen only once. The chain links TRBV27 to TRBJ2-6, with a possible D match to TRBD2 (6 bases). Per germline, CDR1 MNHEY and CDR2 SMNVEV (reference sequence). V lost 6 bases and J 10 bases, leaving 16 bases between the germline ends. The CDR3 has 14 amino acids. The CDR3 region has the DNA TGTGCCAGCAGGATGGGAGGTCCTCTAAACGTCCTGACTTTC. Translation gives CASRMGGPLNVLTF. Combining the CDR3 with reference TRBV27 and TRBJ2-6 gives the whole variable domain EAQVTQNPRYLITVTGKKLTVTCSQNMNHEYMSWYRQDPGLGLRQIYYSMNVEVTDKGDVPEGYKVSRKEKRNFPLILESPSPNQTSLYFCASRMGGPLNVLTFGAGSRLTVL.

The CDR3: CASSTPNNSPLHF. The CDR3 DNA reads as TGTGCCAGCAGCACTCCAAATAATTCACCCCTCCACTTT. The chain joins TRBV7-2 to TRBJ1-6; D is unclear. The V gene's germline CDR1 is SGHTA and CDR2 FQGNSA. Deletions cut 5 bases from V and 5 bases from J, with 7 bases between. The CDR3 is 13 amino acids.

The genes are TRBV29-1 and TRBJ2-3; 8 nucleotides line up with TRBD2. The germline V gene has CDR1 SQVTM and CDR2 ANQGSEA. The CDR3 loop spans 15 amino acids. V lost 7 bases and J lost 4; bases outside the gene matches: 13. The CDR3 spells CSAGGLAVGSDTQYF. CDR3 DNA: TGCAGCGCCGGCGGACTAGCTGTTGGGTCAGATACGCAGTATTTT.

The chain recombines TRBV6-1 with TRBJ1-2, with 9 bases matching TRBD1. The ends lost 6 bases at V and 8 bases at J; junction bases unmatched: 7. From germline, CDR1 is MNHNS and CDR2 SASEGT. The CDR3 is 13 residues long. CDR3 in amino acids: CASRGTGSDGYTF. The CDR3 DNA reads as TGTGCCAGCAGAGGGACAGGGTCGGACGGCTACACCTTC.

V gene TRBV7-6 combines with J gene TRBJ2-7; TRBD2 agrees at 7 bases. The V gene's germline CDR1 is SGHVS and CDR2 FNYEAQ. The CDR3 spans 14 residues. V lost 4 bases and J lost 0; bases outside the gene matches: 3. CDR3 nucleotides: TGTGCCAGCAGCTCCGGGGGGACCTCCTACGAGCAGTACTTC. This gives the protein CASSSGGTSYEQYF.

This chain links TRBV27 with TRBJ1-1; D perhaps matches TRBD1 (6 bases). V gave up 6 bases and J gave up 4 bases, with 12 bases separating them. The CDR3 has 13 residues. Germline V gives CDR1 MNHEY, CDR2 SMNVEV (reference sequence). CDR3: CASRRTVITEAFF. The CDR3 DNA is TGTGCCAGCAGGAGGACAGTGATCACTGAAGCTTTCTTT.

This chain links TRBV7-2 with TRBJ2-1; 8 bases agree with TRBD2. The CDR3 contains 17 residues. Germline CDR1 SGHTA, CDR2 FQGNSA. The V and J ends lost 3 bases and 15 bases, in that order; junction bases with no gene match: 22. CDR3 region: CASSFLAGGAPVLKPFF. DNA for the CDR3: TGTGCCAGCAGCTTTTTGGCGGGAGGTGCCCCGGTGTTGAAGCCGTTCTTC.

This chain joins TRBV29-1 and TRBJ1-2; 10 nucleotides align to TRBD1. The junction had 5 bases not matched to a gene; V was cut back by 4 bases and J by 3 bases. The CDR3 length is 14 residues. Germline V gene data show CDR1 as SQVTM and CDR2 as ANQGSEA. The DNA of the CDR3 is TGCAGCGTTGGGGACAGGGGCAGAGACTATGGCTACACCTTC. Translated, it gives CSVGDRGRDYGYTF.

This clone came up a few times. The chain uses TRBV5-6 and TRBJ2-7; TRBD2 agrees at 10 bases. In germline, CDR1 is SGHDT, CDR2 YYEEEE. This CDR3 is 15 amino acids long. Unmatched junction bases numbered 9, after V lost 4 bases and J lost 5 bases. CDR3 residues: CASSTPSGGIDEQYF. The CDR3 region has the DNA TGTGCCAGCAGCACGCCTAGCGGGGGTATCGACGAGCAGTACTTC.

The V and J genes are TRBV6-5 and TRBJ1-1, with D tentatively TRBD1 (6 bases). Germline CDR1 reads MNHEY; CDR2 reads SVGAGI. The germline V and J ends were trimmed by 7 bases and 3 bases, with 12 bases remaining between them. CDR3 length: 13 residues. CDR3: CASIRGGDTEAFF. The CDR3 DNA follows: TGTGCCAGCATCCGAGGGGGAGACACTGAAGCTTTCTTT.

The CDR3 nucleotides read TGTGCCAGCAGCAACGACAGGGGCAATCAGCCCCAGCATTTT. It encodes CASSNDRGNQPQHF. The V call is TRBV6-5, the J call TRBJ1-5; 7 bases fit TRBD1. The V gene end was trimmed by 6 bases and the J gene end by 2 bases; junction bases not matched to a gene: 4. This CDR3 has 14 residues. Germline V gene sequence: CDR1 MNHEY, CDR2 SVGAGI.

This clone has only a few counts. The chain recombines TRBV2 with TRBJ1-1, with a weak D call TRBD1 (6 bases). The germline CDR1 and CDR2 sequences are SNHLY and FYNNEI. This CDR3 is built from 14 residues. The V end lost 5 bases, the J end lost 3 bases, and 13 bases lay between the germline ends. The CDR3 bases are TGTGCCAGCAGTTCACAGGGTTGGCACACTGAAGCTTTCTTT. Residues: CASSSQGWHTEAFF.

V gene TRBV27 combines with J gene TRBJ1-2; TRBD1 matches 7 bases. Germline-derived CDR1 and CDR2 are MNHEY and SMNVEV (reference sequence). The CDR3 consists of 17 residues. Unmatched junction bases numbered 17, after V lost 6 bases and J lost 4 bases. The CDR3 DNA follows: TGTGCCAGCAGCCAGTTAAGTGCTGACAGGGAAGCCTATGGCTACACCTTC. Its protein product is CASSQLSADREAYGYTF.

The V call is TRBV19, the J call TRBJ2-5, with 8 bases lining up with TRBD2. Germline CDR1 LNHDA, CDR2 SQIVND (reference sequence). This CDR3 has 15 residues. V dropped 1 base and J dropped 5; count of bases not matched to a gene: 6. CDR3 protein: CASSIAGGRGETQYF. The CDR3 DNA is TGTGCCAGTAGTATAGCGGGAGGGCGGGGGGAGACCCAGTACTTC. The whole variable domain, remainder taken from reference TRBV19 and TRBJ2-5, is DGGITQSPKYLFRKEGQNVTLSCEQNLNHDAMYWYRQDPGQGLRLIYYSQIVNDFQKGDIAEGYSVSREKKESFPLTVTSAQKNPTAFYLCASSIAGGRGETQYFGPGTRLLVL.

The chain has TRBV28 and TRBJ1-2; unclear D gene. Germline CDR1 is MDHEN and CDR2 is SYDVKM. This CDR3 region has 14 residues. V lost 2 bases, J lost 7 bases, and 14 bases lay in between. CDR3 residues: CASSLSGRSGGYTF. As DNA, the CDR3 is TGTGCCAGCAGTTTAAGCGGCAGAAGTGGTGGCTACACCTTC.

This chain links TRBV5-1 with TRBJ2-5; a weak D match, TRBD2 (6 bases). This CDR3 comprises 14 residues. V was shortened by 4 bases and J by 2 bases, with 12 bases between the two germline ends. The germline gives CDR1 SGHRS, CDR2 YFSETQ. CDR3 sequence reads: CASSPTSTQETQYF. The CDR3 DNA reads as TGCGCCAGCAGCCCTACTAGCACGCAAGAGACCCAGTACTTC.

This chain links TRBV6-1 with TRBJ2-5, with 7 bases matching TRBD1. The J call could be wrong; TRBJ2-7 is a better fit for the DNA end. This CDR3 is 14 amino acids long. Germline CDR1 reads MNHNS; CDR2 reads SASEGT. The CDR3 region has the DNA TGTGCCAGCAGAGGACAGGCGGGCCCCTACGAGCAGTACTTC. Translation: CASRGQAGPYEQYF.

V is TRBV6-6 and J is TRBJ1-3; perhaps TRBD1 as D (5 bases). V dropped 6 bases and J dropped 1 base, with 16 bases sitting between them. The CDR3 loop spans 16 amino acids. Germline CDR1 and CDR2: MNHNY and SVGAGI (reference sequence). Here the CDR3 reads CASRSSGTKSGNTIYF. The CDR3 DNA reads TGTGCCAGCAGATCTTCAGGGACTAAATCTGGAAACACCATATATTTT.

The chain uses TRBV7-2 and TRBJ1-2, with 8 bases lining up with TRBD1. The ends lost 4 bases at V and 1 base at J; junction bases unmatched: 8. From germline, CDR1 is SGHTA and CDR2 FQGNSA. This CDR3 comprises 16 residues. The DNA for the CDR3 is TGTGCCAGCAGCTCATTCCGGGACAGGCGTAACTATGGCTACACCTTC. This codes for CASSSFRDRRNYGYTF.

The table lists this clone with a few counts. The rearrangement joins TRBV4-3 to TRBJ2-7; a weak D match, TRBD1 (5 bases). Germline lookup yields CDR1 LGHNA and CDR2 YSLEER. V shed 4 bases and J shed 0 bases, with 7 bases lying between them. This CDR3 has 13 amino acids. CDR3 sequence (DNA): TGCGCCAGCAGCCCAGGGAACTCCTACGAGCAGTACTTC. It encodes CASSPGNSYEQYF.